In this sample, the clone carrying this T cell receptor beta chain turned up a few times. This entry belongs to a study of identical twins. TCRdb re-called the 5' RACE reads through MiXCR, storing one row per CDR3 protein. This sample has more than 650,000 distinct CDR3 sequences, with over 5% found just once. CDR3 size: 14 residues. CDR1 and CDR2 from the germline V gene are DFQATT and SNEGSKA (reference sequence). V lost 5 bases, J lost 3 bases, and 14 bases lay in between. This chain uses TRBV20-1 with TRBJ2-1, with D unresolved. This TCR was sampled from a man younger than 30 in good health. Sequenced sample: naive T cells sorted from blood. CDR3 nucleotides: TGCAGTGCTCAGGACGGATCCGGCTACAATGAGCAGTTCTTC. This gives the protein CSAQDGSGYNEQFF.